This T cell receptor beta chain was recorded in a study of blood T cell repertoires in COVID-19. At the level of the study: PBMCs, B-cell-depleted T cells, or T cells provided the cDNA or gDNA that made up the material.

Authors' processing steps: For nucleated cells, counts were estimated from reference gene primer amplification. Using immunoSEQ multiplex PCR, the repertoire was profiled, and TCRdb retains in-frame clones only, with some absent. That table is the source of V, J and clone size, and D and trimming were worked out from the DNA. The sample lists around 170,000 clones, about 81% occurring once. CDR3 length: 14 residues. Germline V gives CDR1 SNHLY, CDR2 FYNNEI. V was pared by 8 bases and J by 6 bases, with 11 bases of the junction left unmatched. Seattle patients were enrolled while actively infected and followed longitudinally.

The TCR sequence derives from an elderly woman with COVID-19, enrolled during active disease. The chain uses TRBV2 and TRBJ2-7, with 9 positions matching TRBD1. What was sequenced was peripheral blood. CDR3 sequence: CASGSGTGTAEQYF. CDR3 in DNA: TGTGCCAGCGGATCGGGGACAGGGACCGCCGAGCAGTACTTC.